The rows below give T cell receptor beta chains drawn from one sample of a study of type 1 and type 2 diabetes patients. TCRdb re-called the multiplex PCR reads through MiXCR, storing one row per CDR3 protein. The table shows under 300,000 distinct CDR3 sequences, with around 47% occurring only once. The material sequenced was peripheral blood mononuclear cells (PBMCs). The receptors were gathered from a man aged 18 to 30 with type 2 diabetes. Each CDR3 is given with its conserved first and last residue. A D gene is named only where the DNA matches it firmly. Clone size is not always given. Where it is, it says once, few, many or a class for expanded clones.

d_call: NA; v_call: TRBV20-1; j_call: TRBJ1-2; clone_size: few; cdr3_nt: TGCGTCCCCCCAGACGACTATGGCTACACCTTC; cdr3_aa: CVPPDDYGYTF
d_call: TRBD2; v_call: TRBV5-5; j_call: TRBJ2-5; clone_size: NA; cdr3_nt: TGTGCCAGCAGGACCCCTGGGGCGGGGGGGACCCAGTACTTC; cdr3_aa: CASRTPGAGGTQYF
d_call: NA; v_call: TRBV11-2; j_call: TRBJ2-2; clone_size: NA; cdr3_nt: TGTGCCAGCAGCACATCGAAGGGGCCTGCGAACACCGGGGAGCTGTTTTTT; cdr3_aa: CASSTSKGPANTGELFF
d_call: TRBD2; v_call: TRBV15; j_call: TRBJ2-3; clone_size: NA; cdr3_nt: TGTGCCACCAGCAGAGATTCCCTAGGACTAGGCACAGATACGCAGTATTTT; cdr3_aa: CATSRDSLGLGTDTQYF
d_call: NA; v_call: TRBV25-1; j_call: TRBJ2-1; clone_size: many; cdr3_nt: TGTGCCAGCAGTGTGAGATCCTACAATGAGCAGTTCTTC; cdr3_aa: CASSVRSYNEQFF
d_call: NA; v_call: TRBV20-1; j_call: TRBJ2-3; clone_size: NA; cdr3_nt: TGCAGTGCTAGAGCATCGCGAGATACGCAGTATTTT; cdr3_aa: CSARASRDTQYF
d_call: NA; v_call: TRBV4-1; j_call: TRBJ2-1; clone_size: NA; cdr3_nt: TGCGCCAGCAGCCGAACGGGGGATTTTGCAGCCAATGAGCAGTTCTTC; cdr3_aa: CASSRTGDFAANEQFF
d_call: NA; v_call: TRBV6-6; j_call: TRBJ2-4; clone_size: NA; cdr3_nt: TGTGCCAGCGGTGGACTGCGCGGAAACATTCAGTACTTC; cdr3_aa: CASGGLRGNIQYF
d_call: NA; v_call: TRBV7-8; j_call: TRBJ2-7; clone_size: NA; cdr3_nt: TGTGCCAGCAGCTTATCCCAGGGGACTCACTACGAGCAGTACTTC; cdr3_aa: CASSLSQGTHYEQYF
d_call: NA; v_call: TRBV7-3; j_call: TRBJ2-1; clone_size: few; cdr3_nt: TGTGCCAGCAGCTCGGGGACTGGCCTTGAGCAGTTCTTC; cdr3_aa: CASSSGTGLEQFF
d_call: TRBD1; v_call: TRBV19; j_call: TRBJ2-7; clone_size: few; cdr3_nt: TGTGCCAGCAGGGGGAGAGATCTTAGCTCCTACGAGCAGTACTTC; cdr3_aa: CASRGRDLSSYEQYF
d_call: TRBD1; v_call: TRBV28; j_call: TRBJ1-2; clone_size: NA; cdr3_nt: TGTGCCAGCAGGCCACAGGGGATAAGTGGCTACACCTTC; cdr3_aa: CASRPQGISGYTF
d_call: NA; v_call: TRBV2; j_call: TRBJ1-1; clone_size: many; cdr3_nt: TGTGCCAGCAGTGAAAGCGGCGCGGGGAACATGAACACTGAAGCTTTCTTT; cdr3_aa: CASSESGAGNMNTEAFF
d_call: TRBD1; v_call: TRBV27; j_call: TRBJ1-2; clone_size: NA; cdr3_nt: TGTGCCAGCACCTCTTGGTCGGTTGGACAGGAACCCTATGGCTACACCTTC; cdr3_aa: CASTSWSVGQEPYGYTF
d_call: NA; v_call: TRBV12-3/TRBV12-4; j_call: TRBJ1-1; clone_size: few; cdr3_nt: TGTGCCAGCAGTTTACCGGGTGATACTGAAGCTTTCTTT; cdr3_aa: CASSLPGDTEAFF
d_call: NA; v_call: TRBV15; j_call: TRBJ2-7; clone_size: NA; cdr3_nt: TGTGCCACCAGCCGAACAGGGGAGGGGGCCTACGAGCAGTACTTC; cdr3_aa: CATSRTGEGAYEQYF
d_call: NA; v_call: TRBV10-2; j_call: TRBJ2-5; clone_size: NA; cdr3_nt: TGCGCCAGCAGCGCATACCAAGAGACCCAGTACTTC; cdr3_aa: CASSAYQETQYF
d_call: NA; v_call: TRBV12-3/TRBV12-4; j_call: TRBJ1-1; clone_size: NA; cdr3_nt: TGTGCCAGCAGTTTTCCCGGGCACACTGAAGCTTTCTTT; cdr3_aa: CASSFPGHTEAFF
d_call: NA; v_call: TRBV12-3/TRBV12-4; j_call: TRBJ2-3; clone_size: few; cdr3_nt: TGTGCCAGCAGTGGGGGCCCGGAAAATACGCAGTATTTT; cdr3_aa: CASSGGPENTQYF
d_call: NA; v_call: TRBV20-1; j_call: TRBJ2-7; clone_size: NA; cdr3_nt: TGCGGAGTCGTAAAGTGGGAACCCTCCTACGAGCAGTACTTC; cdr3_aa: CGVVKWEPSYEQYF
d_call: TRBD1; v_call: TRBV6-5; j_call: TRBJ2-1; clone_size: NA; cdr3_nt: TGTGCCAGCGCGGACAGGGTGGATGAGCAGTTCTTC; cdr3_aa: CASADRVDEQFF